The source of this T cell receptor (beta chain) is a study of T cells in Graves' hyperthyroidism and ophthalmopathy. V lost 3 bases and J lost 4; bases outside the gene matches: 5. The V gene's germline CDR1 is MNHEY and CDR2 SMNVEV (reference sequence). The CDR3 extends over 14 amino acids. At least ten counts were recorded for this clonotype. RNA transcripts yielded amplified TCR beta CDR3 regions. HTBI primers were employed in a first-round RT-PCR of the TCR CDR3. From the multiplex PCR reads, TCRdb called clonotypes with MiXCR, one entry per CDR3 protein. The sample includes about 590,000 distinct CDR3 sequences, 13% to 15% of them seen just once.

Sequenced material: blood. The V gene is TRBV27, the J gene TRBJ2-5, with 7 bases identical to TRBD2. This TCR derives from a woman under 30 with Graves' ophthalmopathy. The CDR3 DNA reads TGTGCCAGCAGTTTCTCTAGCGGAATAGAGACCCAGTACTTC. It encodes CASSFSSGIETQYF.